The 7 T cell receptor beta chains presented below share a single source sample, sequenced in a study of Graves' ophthalmopathy and Graves' hyperthyroidism (dated by TCRdb to 2017 to 2018). Sequencing instrument: Illumina HiSeq 2000. For repertoire sequencing, TCR beta CDR3 regions were amplified from RNA transcripts. HTBI primers and the Qiagen OneStep RT-PCR kit were used in a first-round RT-PCR, which was followed by a second-round multiplex PCR, size selection and purification. TCRdb cleaned the public reads at Q25 with fastp, built clones with MiXCR and kept in-frame beta chains. A single entry per CDR3 protein holds the most common genes and DNA from its merged rows. The sample records a few hundred thousand distinct CDR3 sequences, roughly 16% of which are singletons. Around an eighth of the sample is in the top ten clones. The material sequenced was peripheral blood. The receptor source for this set is an adult man with Graves' ophthalmopathy.

This clonotype has at least ten counts. The CDR3 bases are TGTGCCAGCAGCTTATTAGAGGCGTCAGAAGAGCAGTACTTC. It encodes CASSLLEASEEQYF. The chain links TRBV7-9 to TRBJ2-7, with unresolved D. CDR3 length: 14 residues. In germline, CDR1 is SEHNR, CDR2 FQNEAQ (reference sequence). Deletions cut 2 bases from V and 7 bases from J, with 15 bases between.

This clonotype has only a few counts. V and J are TRBV6-2 or TRBV6-3 and TRBJ2-7; D is perhaps TRBD2 (6 bases). Trimming took 3 bases from V and 0 from J, leaving 15 bases between them. This CDR3 region has 16 residues. Germline CDR1 and CDR2: MNHEY and SVGEGT. CDR3 sequence (DNA): TGTGCCAGCAGTTATGGTCGGGGGAAGAGCTCCTACGAGCAGTACTTC. Amino acids: CASSYGRGKSSYEQYF.

The chain is built from TRBV30 and TRBJ2-7; D may be TRBD1 or TRBD2 (6 bases each). The J call is doubtful: the DNA matches TRBJ2-1 better. This CDR3 comprises 10 residues. Per the germline V gene, CDR1 is GTSNPN and CDR2 is SVGIG (reference sequence). The CDR3 DNA follows: TGTGTAGGGGGGACCTACGAGCAGTTCTTC. This encodes CVGGTYEQFF.

This clonotype was detected many times. The V and J genes are TRBV12-3 or TRBV12-4 and TRBJ1-2, with 9 bases matching TRBD1. The CDR3 has 16 amino acids. Trimming at V came to 5 bases and at J to 0 bases, leaving 7 bases not matched to a gene. CDR3 in DNA: TGTGCCAGCAGTCCACCTGGGACAGGGTCTAACTATGGCTACACCTTC. It yields the protein CASSPPGTGSNYGYTF.

This clonotype appeared many times. The chain uses TRBV29-1 and TRBJ2-7; 9 nucleotides align to TRBD2. CDR1 is SQVTM, CDR2 ANQGSEA, per germline. V trimming: 3 bases; J trimming: 6 bases; junction bases outside the gene matches: 12. This CDR3 comprises 15 residues. The CDR3 spells CSVDGVAGGLREQYF. For the CDR3, the DNA is TGCAGCGTTGATGGGGTGGCGGGGGGGCTTCGCGAGCAGTACTTC.

At least ten counts were recorded for this clonotype. J is TRBJ1-6 and V is TRBV6-1; the D is unclear. Trimming took off 2 bases at V and 11 bases at J, with 10 bases between the two ends. The CDR3 length is 13 residues. The germline V gene encodes CDR1 MNHNS and CDR2 SASEGT. In nucleotides, the CDR3 is TGTGCCAGCAGTGAATTTATGGACCCACCCCTCCACTTT. Translating gives CASSEFMDPPLHF.

This clonotype was counted at least ten times. This rearrangement joins TRBV19 to TRBJ2-7; 10 bases line up with TRBD2. The CDR3 loop spans 15 amino acids. V lost 4 bases to trimming and J lost 4 bases; unmatched junction nucleotides: 7. Germline loops: CDR1 LNHDA, CDR2 SQIVND (reference sequence). The CDR3 nucleotides are TGTGCCAGTAGTACGAATAGCGGGAGGACATACGAGCAGTACTTC. This gives the protein CASSTNSGRTYEQYF.